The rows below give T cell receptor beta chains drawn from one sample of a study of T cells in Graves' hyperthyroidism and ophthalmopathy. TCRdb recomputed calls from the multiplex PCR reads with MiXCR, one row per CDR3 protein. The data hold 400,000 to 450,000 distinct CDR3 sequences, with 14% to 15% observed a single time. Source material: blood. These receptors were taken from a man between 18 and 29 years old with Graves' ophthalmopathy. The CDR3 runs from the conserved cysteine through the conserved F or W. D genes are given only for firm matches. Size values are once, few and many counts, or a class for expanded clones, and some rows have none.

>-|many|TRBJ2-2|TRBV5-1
TGCGCCAGCCATAGGAGCGGGTCCCAGAACACCGGGGAGCTGTTTTTT
CASHRSGSQNTGELFF
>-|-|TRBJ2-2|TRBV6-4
TGTGCCAGCAGTGACTCCGGGACTAACACCGGGGAGCTGTTTTTT
CASSDSGTNTGELFF
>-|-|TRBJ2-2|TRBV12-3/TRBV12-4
TGTGCCTGCAGTTTTTTAAGAGTCGCCGGGGAGCTGTTTTTT
CACSFLRVAGELFF
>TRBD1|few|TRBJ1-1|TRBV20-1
TGCAGTGCATCGGGACAGGGGGCAACTGAAGCTTTCTTT
CSASGQGATEAFF
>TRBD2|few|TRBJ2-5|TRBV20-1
TGCAGTGCTAGAGATCCCCGAGCGGGACTAAAAGAGACCCAGTACTTC
CSARDPRAGLKETQYF
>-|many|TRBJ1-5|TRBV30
TGTGCCTGGAGGAGGGACAGCAATCAGCCCCAGCATTTT
CAWRRDSNQPQHF
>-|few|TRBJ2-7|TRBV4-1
TGCGCCAGCAGCCCTGTGAGCGGGCCTCCCTCCTACGAGCAGTACTTC
CASSPVSGPPSYEQYF
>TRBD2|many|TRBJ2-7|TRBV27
TGTGCCAGCAGTCCACGCCGACTAGCGAGCCTCCGGGAGCAGTACTTC
CASSPRRLASLREQYF
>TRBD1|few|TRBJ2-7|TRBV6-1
TGTGCCAGCCGGACAGGGTTCAACGAGCAGTACTTC
CASRTGFNEQYF
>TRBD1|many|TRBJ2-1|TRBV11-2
TGTGCCAGCAGCTTCCCCCGGGACAGGGCTTCAATATCCCAGTATGAGCAGTTCTTC
CASSFPRDRASISQYEQFF
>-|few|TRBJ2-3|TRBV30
TGTGCCTGGAGTGTAAGGTGGGGGAGCACAGATACGCAGTATTTT
CAWSVRWGSTDTQYF
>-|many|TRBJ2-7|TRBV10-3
TGTGCCATCAGTGTCCCCCTACAGGGCTACGAGCAGTACTTC
CAISVPLQGYEQYF
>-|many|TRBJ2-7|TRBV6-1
TGTGCCAGCAGTGAAGTCGGGCAGGGGGGATACGAGCAGTACTTC
CASSEVGQGGYEQYF
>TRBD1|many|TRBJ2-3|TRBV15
TGTGCCACCAGCAGCCCCCGGGACAGCCCTCTCACAGATACGCAGTATTTT
CATSSPRDSPLTDTQYF
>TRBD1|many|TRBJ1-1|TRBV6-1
TGTGCCAGCAGTGTCAGGACAGGCAACACTGAAGCTTTCTTT
CASSVRTGNTEAFF
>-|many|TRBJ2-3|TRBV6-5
TGTGCCAGCAGTTACTCGTCGCACTTTAACACAGATACGCAGTATTTT
CASSYSSHFNTDTQYF
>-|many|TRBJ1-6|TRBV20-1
TGCAGTGCGCTAGCCGGGAATTCACCCCTCCACTTT
CSALAGNSPLHF
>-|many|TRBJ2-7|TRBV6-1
TGTGCCAGCAGGGTGGAGAGCTCCTACGAGCAGTACTTC
CASRVESSYEQYF
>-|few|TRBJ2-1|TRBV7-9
TGTGCCAGCACCCCTGGAGGAGGCTCCTACAATGAGCAGTTCTTC
CASTPGGGSYNEQFF
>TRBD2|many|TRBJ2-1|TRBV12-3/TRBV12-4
TGTGCCAGCAGCTTCGAGCGGGGGGCGGGCAATGAGCAGTTCTTC
CASSFERGAGNEQFF
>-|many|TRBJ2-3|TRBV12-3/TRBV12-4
TGTGCCAGCAGTTTAAGACAGATGGGCACAGATACGCAGTATTTT
CASSLRQMGTDTQYF
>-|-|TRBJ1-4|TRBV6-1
TGTGCCAGCAGTGAAGCAGCCAGCCTCTTTACTGAAAAACTGTTTTTT
CASSEAASLFTEKLFF
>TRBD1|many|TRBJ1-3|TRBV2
TGTGCCAGCAGTGATTCAGGGGGGATTGTATCTGGAAACACCATATATTTT
CASSDSGGIVSGNTIYF
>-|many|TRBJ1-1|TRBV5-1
TGCGCCAGCAGGGTGGCCCAGACCAACACTGAAGCTTTCTTT
CASRVAQTNTEAFF
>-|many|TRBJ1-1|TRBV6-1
TGTGCCAGCGGATTGCGGGGGGCGAGGAACACTGAAGCTTTCTTT
CASGLRGARNTEAFF
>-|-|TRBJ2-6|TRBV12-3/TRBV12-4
TGTGCCAGCAGGAGTCTGAGGGGCTCTGGGGCCAACGTCCTGACTTTC
CASRSLRGSGANVLTF
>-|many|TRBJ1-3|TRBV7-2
TGTGCCAGCAGCTTCAACGGGGTCTCTGGAAACACCATATATTTT
CASSFNGVSGNTIYF
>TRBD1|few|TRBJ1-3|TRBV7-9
TGTGCCAGCAGCTTTTCAGGGGGCGGAAACACCATATATTTT
CASSFSGGGNTIYF
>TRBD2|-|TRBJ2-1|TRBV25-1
TGTGCCAGCACCACAAGTGGGACTAGCTCCTACAATGAGCAGTTCTTC
CASTTSGTSSYNEQFF
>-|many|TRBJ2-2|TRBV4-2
TGTGCCAGCAGCCCGCAGACAGGCGCGAACACCGGGGAGCTGTTTTTT
CASSPQTGANTGELFF
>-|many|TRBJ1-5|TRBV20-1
TGCAGTGCTAGAGATTCCGAGGGTAGTCAGCCCCAGCATTTT
CSARDSEGSQPQHF
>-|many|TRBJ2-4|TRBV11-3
TGTGCCAGCAGCTTCGTAGCCAAAAACATTCAGTACTTC
CASSFVAKNIQYF
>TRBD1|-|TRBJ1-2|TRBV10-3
TGTGCCTCCCGGACAGGGGGCGCCGAGTCTGGCTACACCTTC
CASRTGGAESGYTF
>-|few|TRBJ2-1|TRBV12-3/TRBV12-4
TGTGCCAGCAGTTTAGAGGGACGCCTCGAGCAGTTCTTC
CASSLEGRLEQFF
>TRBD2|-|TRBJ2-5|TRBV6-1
TGTGCCAGCAAGGGGAGCGGGGGGGGCGGGGAGACCCAGTACTTC
CASKGSGGGGETQYF
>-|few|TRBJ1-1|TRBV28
TGTGCCAGCAGTTTGGAGGTGTTTGGTGAAGCTTTCTTT
CASSLEVFGEAFF
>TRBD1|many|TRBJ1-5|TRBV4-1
TGCGCCAGCAGCCTGGGGACAGGGTATCAGCCCCAGCATTTT
CASSLGTGYQPQHF
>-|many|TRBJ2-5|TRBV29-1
TGCAGCGTCGCTTCCGGGATGCCCCAAGAGACCCAGTACTTC
CSVASGMPQETQYF
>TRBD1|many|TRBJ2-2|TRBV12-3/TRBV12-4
TGTGCCAGCAGTCCCGGACAGGGGGCGAACACCGGGGAGCTGTTTTTT
CASSPGQGANTGELFF
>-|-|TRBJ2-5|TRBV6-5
TGTGCCAGCAGTTACTCACGGGGGCTAAAGGAGACCCAGTACTTC
CASSYSRGLKETQYF
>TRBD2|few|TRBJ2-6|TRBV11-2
TGTGCCAGCAGCTCTCGGGGGGGCTCTGGGGCCAACGTCCTGACTTTC
CASSSRGGSGANVLTF
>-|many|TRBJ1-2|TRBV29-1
TGCAGCGTTACCGTTGAGTTTGTCGGTGGCTACACCTTC
CSVTVEFVGGYTF
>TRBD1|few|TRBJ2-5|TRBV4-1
TGCGCCAGCAGCCGCCTAGGGGGGGACAGGGAAGAGACCCAGTACTTC
CASSRLGGDREETQYF
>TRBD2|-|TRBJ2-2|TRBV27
TGTGCCAGCAGTGCTAGCGGGGGGGCCGCCGGGGAGCTGTTTTTT
CASSASGGAAGELFF
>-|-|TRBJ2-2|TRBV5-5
TGTGCCAGCAGCTTGACAGGGTCGGGCACCGGGGAGCTGTTTTTT
CASSLTGSGTGELFF
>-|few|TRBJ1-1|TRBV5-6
TGTGCCAGCAGCTTGTTCCAGGAAGCTTTCTTT
CASSLFQEAFF
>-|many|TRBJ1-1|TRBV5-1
TGCGCCAGCAGCCTCGGGGTAGGGACATTACGCCAGTACACTGAAGCTTTCTTT
CASSLGVGTLRQYTEAFF
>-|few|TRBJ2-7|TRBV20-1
TGCAGTGTTAGAGGGAATAACGGGGGCCTCGCCTACGAGCAGTACTTC
CSVRGNNGGLAYEQYF
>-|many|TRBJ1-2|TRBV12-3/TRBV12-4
TGTGCCAGCACCGCCAGGCCCAACTATGGCTACACCTTC
CASTARPNYGYTF
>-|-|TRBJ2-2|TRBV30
TGTGCCTGGGGGACCGGGGCCACCGGGGAGCTGTTTTTT
CAWGTGATGELFF
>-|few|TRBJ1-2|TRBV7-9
TGTGCCAGCAGCTTCCAGACAGGTTATATTTCTAACTATGGCTACACCTTC
CASSFQTGYISNYGYTF
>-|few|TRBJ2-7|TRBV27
TGTGCCAGCAGTTTGGCTAGCGAACCCTACGAGCAGTACTTC
CASSLASEPYEQYF
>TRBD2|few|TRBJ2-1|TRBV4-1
TGCGCCAGCAGCCTTACTCCGGGTGGACTAGCGGGCGTTGAGCAGTTCTTC
CASSLTPGGLAGVEQFF
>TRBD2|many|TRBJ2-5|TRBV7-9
TGTGCCAGCAGCCCGGGACTAGCGGGGTACTACCAAGAGACCCAGTACTTC
CASSPGLAGYYQETQYF
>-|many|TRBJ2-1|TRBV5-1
TGCGCCAGCAGCTACGAAGGGGCTGAGAGACGGGAGCAGTTCTTC
CASSYEGAERREQFF
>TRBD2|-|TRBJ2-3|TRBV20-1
TGCAGTGCTATCGGGACTAGCGGGAGGGGTTATACGCAGTATTTT
CSAIGTSGRGYTQYF
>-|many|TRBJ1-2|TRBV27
TGTGCCAGCAGTTTCGCTTATGGTGGGGGGCGATTTCCTAACTATGGCTACACCTTC
CASSFAYGGGRFPNYGYTF